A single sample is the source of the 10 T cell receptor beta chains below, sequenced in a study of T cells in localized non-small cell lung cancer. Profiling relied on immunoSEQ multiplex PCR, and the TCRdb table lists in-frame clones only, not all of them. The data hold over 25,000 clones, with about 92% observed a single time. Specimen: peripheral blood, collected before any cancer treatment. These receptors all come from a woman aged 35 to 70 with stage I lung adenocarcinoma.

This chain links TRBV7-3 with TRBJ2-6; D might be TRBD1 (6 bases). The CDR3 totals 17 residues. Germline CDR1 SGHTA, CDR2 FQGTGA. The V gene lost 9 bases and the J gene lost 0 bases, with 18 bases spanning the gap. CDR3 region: CASSKAGASSGANVLTF. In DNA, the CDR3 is TGTGCCAGTTCTAAGGCAGGGGCCTCCTCTGGGGCCAACGTCCTGACTTTC.

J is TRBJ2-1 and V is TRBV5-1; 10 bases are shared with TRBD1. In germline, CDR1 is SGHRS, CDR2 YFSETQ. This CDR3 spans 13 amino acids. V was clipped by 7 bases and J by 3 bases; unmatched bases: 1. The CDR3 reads CASGTGVYNEQFF. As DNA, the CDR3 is TGCGCCAGCGGGACAGGGGTCTACAATGAGCAGTTCTTC.

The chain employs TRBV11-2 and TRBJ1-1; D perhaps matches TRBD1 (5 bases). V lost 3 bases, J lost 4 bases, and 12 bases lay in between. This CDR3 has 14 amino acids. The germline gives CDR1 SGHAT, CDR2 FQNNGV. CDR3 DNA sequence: TGTGCCAGCAGCTTTGGCGGTGGGACCACTGAAGCTTTCTTT. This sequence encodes CASSFGGGTTEAFF. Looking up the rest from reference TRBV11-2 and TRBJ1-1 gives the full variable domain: EAGVAQSPRYKIIEKRQSVAFWCNPISGHATLYWYQQILGQGPKLLIQFQNNGVVDDSQLPKDRFSAERLKGVDSTLKIQPAKLEDSAVYLCASSFGGGTTEAFFGQGTRLTVV.

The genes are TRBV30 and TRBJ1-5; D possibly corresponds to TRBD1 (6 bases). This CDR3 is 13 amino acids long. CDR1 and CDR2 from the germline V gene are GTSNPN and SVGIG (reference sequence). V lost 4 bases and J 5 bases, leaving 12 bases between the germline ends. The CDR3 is CAWTTGLDQPQHF. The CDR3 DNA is TGTGCCTGGACAACAGGGCTGGATCAGCCCCAGCATTTT.

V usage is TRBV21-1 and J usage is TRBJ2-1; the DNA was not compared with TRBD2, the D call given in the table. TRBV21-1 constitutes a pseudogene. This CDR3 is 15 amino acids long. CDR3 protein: CASSKEVAGYNEQFF. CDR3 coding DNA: TGTGCCAGCAGCAAGGAAGTAGCGGGGTACAATGAGCAGTTCTTC.

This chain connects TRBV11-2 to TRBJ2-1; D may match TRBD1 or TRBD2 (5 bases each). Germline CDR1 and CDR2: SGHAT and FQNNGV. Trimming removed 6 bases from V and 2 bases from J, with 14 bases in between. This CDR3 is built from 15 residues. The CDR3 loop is CASRWGVGAYNEQFF. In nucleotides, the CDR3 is TGTGCCAGCAGATGGGGCGTGGGAGCCTACAATGAGCAGTTCTTC.

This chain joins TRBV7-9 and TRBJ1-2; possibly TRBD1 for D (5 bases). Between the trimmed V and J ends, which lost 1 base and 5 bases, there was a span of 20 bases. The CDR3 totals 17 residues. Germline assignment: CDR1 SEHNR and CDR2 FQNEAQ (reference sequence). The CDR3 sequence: CASSLGAGGRVGYGYTF. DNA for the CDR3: TGTGCCAGCAGCTTAGGGGCCGGAGGCAGGGTAGGGTATGGCTACACCTTC.

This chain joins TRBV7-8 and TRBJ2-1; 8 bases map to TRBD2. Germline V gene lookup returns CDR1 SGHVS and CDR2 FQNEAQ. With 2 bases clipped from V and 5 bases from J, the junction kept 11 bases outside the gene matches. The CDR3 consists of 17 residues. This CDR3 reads CASSLMGSTSVNNEQFF. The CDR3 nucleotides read TGTGCCAGCAGCTTAATGGGATCGACTAGCGTAAACAATGAGCAGTTCTTC. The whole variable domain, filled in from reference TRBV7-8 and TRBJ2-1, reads GAGVSQSPRYKVAKRGQDVALRCDPISGHVSLFWYQQALGQGPEFLTYFQNEAQLDKSGLPSDRFFAERPEGSVSTLKIQRTQQEDSAVYLCASSLMGSTSVNNEQFFGPGTRLTVL.

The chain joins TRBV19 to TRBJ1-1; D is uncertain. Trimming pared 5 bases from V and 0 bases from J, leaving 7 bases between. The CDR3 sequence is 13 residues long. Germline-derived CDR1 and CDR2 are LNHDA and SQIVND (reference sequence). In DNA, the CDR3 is TGTGCCAGTAGTCCTTTCATGAACACTGAAGCTTTCTTT. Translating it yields CASSPFMNTEAFF.

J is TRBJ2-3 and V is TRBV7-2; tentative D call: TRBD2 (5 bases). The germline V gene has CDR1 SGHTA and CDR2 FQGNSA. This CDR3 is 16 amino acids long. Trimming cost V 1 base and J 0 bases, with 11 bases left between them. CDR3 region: CASSLGGSASTDTQYF. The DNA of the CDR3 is TGTGCCAGCAGCTTAGGGGGTAGCGCAAGCACAGATACGCAGTATTTT.